This T cell receptor (beta chain) was sequenced in a study of early stage breast cancer tumors. Turning to the study itself: ER+/PR+/HER2- status applied to about 75% of the 16 invasive breast tumors.

TCRdb's copy holds only in-frame clones and misses some; the assay was immunoSEQ multiplex PCR. The sample comprises approximately 39,000 clones, 65% to 75% of which are singletons, and roughly 7% rests with the top ten. The germline V gene has CDR1 SEHNR and CDR2 FQNEAQ (reference sequence). Trimming removed 1 base at V and 6 bases at J, with 16 bases between. The CDR3 sequence is 16 residues long. The chain joins TRBV7-9 to TRBJ2-1; D not certain. The TCR comes from a person between 55 and 69 years old with breast cancer. The sample taken for sequencing was blood. DNA of the CDR3: TGTGCCAGCAGCTTAGTACTTTCTAGGACCAGCAATGAGCAGTTCTTC. Translation: CASSLVLSRTSNEQFF.